A selection of T cell receptor beta chains follows, all from one sample in a study of T cell responses to AZD1222 COVID-19 vaccine. Clones were sequenced by immunoSEQ multiplex PCR, and TCRdb holds only the in-frame ones, with some missing. Of under 200,000 clones in the sample, just over 90% are singletons; the top ten hold about 1.6%. The sample consisted of peripheral blood, taken on day 0 of AZD1222 vaccination. The receptors originated from an adult in good health. CDR3s leave out the opening cysteine and the closing phenylalanine or tryptophan. The order of the fields is V gene, J gene, D gene, CDR3 protein. A D gene is named only where the DNA matches it firmly.

V: TRBV11-2
J: TRBJ1-3
D: TRBD1
CDR3: ASSRGTGPIYSGNTIY

V: TRBV7-8
J: TRBJ2-2
D: NA
CDR3: ASSWGLSANTGELF

V: TRBV18
J: TRBJ1-5
D: NA
CDR3: ASSEQGNNQPQH

V: TRBV6-2/TRBV6-3
J: TRBJ2-3
D: NA
CDR3: ASSTGDLRTDTQY

V: TRBV19
J: TRBJ2-1
D: NA
CDR3: ASSKNSYNEQF

V: TRBV6-6
J: TRBJ2-7
D: NA
CDR3: ASSYSGRGPYPN

V: TRBV7-2
J: TRBJ1-1
D: NA
CDR3: ASSLGAGRETEAF

V: TRBV6-2/TRBV6-3
J: TRBJ2-1
D: NA
CDR3: ASSEGAGQF

V: TRBV24-1
J: TRBJ2-1
D: TRBD2
CDR3: ATSVSLGVRENNEQF

V: TRBV13
J: TRBJ1-4
D: NA
CDR3: ASSLGLGEKLF

V: TRBV9
J: TRBJ1-1
D: NA
CDR3: ASSVEDFVGTEAF

V: TRBV19
J: TRBJ1-5
D: NA
CDR3: ASSGTAYGPQH

V: TRBV3-1/TRBV3-2
J: TRBJ2-3
D: TRBD2
CDR3: ASSHLGVAGPDTQY

V: TRBV4-1
J: TRBJ2-1
D: NA
CDR3: ASSQARSSYNEQF

V: TRBV18
J: TRBJ1-2
D: NA
CDR3: ASSPEAANYGYT

V: TRBV7-3
J: TRBJ2-1
D: TRBD1
CDR3: ASREQTGSNEQF

V: TRBV4-1
J: TRBJ2-7
D: TRBD1
CDR3: ASSQGDRPSYEQY

V: TRBV28
J: TRBJ1-6
D: NA
CDR3: ASIGTPRASPLH

V: TRBV29-1
J: TRBJ1-1
D: TRBD1
CDR3: SAARQGEAF

V: TRBV28
J: TRBJ2-5
D: NA
CDR3: ASSPGLKQTQY

V: TRBV5-1
J: TRBJ1-3
D: TRBD1
CDR3: ASSLYLTGAGNTIY

V: TRBV28
J: TRBJ2-7
D: NA
CDR3: ASSFGGREQY

V: TRBV2
J: TRBJ1-6
D: TRBD1
CDR3: ASPGQESSYNSPLH

V: TRBV11-1
J: TRBJ2-7
D: NA
CDR3: ASSLGRGPEQY

V: TRBV6-4
J: TRBJ2-1
D: NA
CDR3: ASSVHNEQF

V: TRBV3-1/TRBV3-2
J: TRBJ1-2
D: NA
CDR3: ASSQSNPLNGYT

V: TRBV5-8
J: TRBJ2-3
D: NA
CDR3: ASSSTGGLFTDTQY

V: TRBV28
J: TRBJ1-2
D: NA
CDR3: ASSLVRYGYT

V: TRBV14
J: TRBJ1-6
D: NA
CDR3: ASSREFYNSPLH

V: TRBV29-1
J: TRBJ1-1
D: TRBD1
CDR3: SVELRGQYTEAF

V: TRBV5-1
J: TRBJ2-7
D: TRBD1
CDR3: ASRPTGRDEQY

V: TRBV11-3
J: TRBJ2-3
D: TRBD2
CDR3: ASSRTLAGGHGTDTQY

V: TRBV7-3
J: TRBJ1-3
D: TRBD1
CDR3: ASSLGKGAGGNTIY

V: TRBV12-3/TRBV12-4
J: TRBJ2-7
D: NA
CDR3: ASAPPVYEQY

V: TRBV19
J: TRBJ1-2
D: NA
CDR3: ASSRQGNGYT

V: TRBV11-2
J: TRBJ1-3
D: NA
CDR3: ASSLGGSGNTIY

V: TRBV27
J: TRBJ1-2
D: TRBD1
CDR3: ASSFSGTGRGYT

V: TRBV11-3
J: TRBJ2-5
D: NA
CDR3: ASSDIIQETQY

V: TRBV7-2
J: TRBJ1-1
D: NA
CDR3: ASSLGRGNTEAF

V: TRBV5-5
J: TRBJ1-1
D: TRBD1
CDR3: ASSLYQGAVGTEAF

V: TRBV20-1
J: TRBJ1-3
D: NA
CDR3: SASGGVGNTIY